The clone carrying this TCR beta chain has ten or more counts. Its antigen is not identified. The protocol attached unique molecular identifiers to individual cDNA molecules. TCRdb passed the 5' RACE reads through MiXCR, listing each CDR3 protein once. The sample has about 68,000 distinct CDR3 sequences, 12% seen once. This sample stems from a study of early T cells in non-severe SARS-CoV-2 infection. Study findings and constraints: Comparison of clonotypes with VDJdb favored anti-spike CD8 responses while missing private and CD4 specificities.

The CDR3 length is 15 residues. The V and J ends lost 0 bases and 0 bases, in that order; junction bases with no gene match: 3. Germline V gene data show CDR1 as SGHRS and CDR2 as YFSETQ. This chain links TRBV5-1 with TRBJ2-7; the match to TRBD1 covers 7 bases. This clonotype was sampled from an adult who was a healthcare worker with PCR-confirmed SARS-CoV-2 infection or an uninfected control (not recorded which). Sequences were obtained from whole blood. In DNA form, the CDR3 reads TGCGCCAGCAGCTTGGAAGGGGACAGCTCCTACGAGCAGTACTTC. The encoded protein is CASSLEGDSSYEQYF.